The clone carrying this T cell receptor (beta chain) was detected many times. Its cognate antigen is unknown. CDR1 and CDR2 (germline): LGHNA, YNFKEQ. This CDR3 has 16 residues. V was clipped by 0 bases and J by 2 bases, with 14 bases between them. cDNA synthesis was performed by 5'RACE with 10-nucleotide random UMIs. The output of every sequencing run exceeded 190 million TCR-beta sequences, derived from 15-18 subjects. TCRdb fed the 5' RACE reads into MiXCR, producing one record per CDR3 protein. The table shows fewer than 35,000 distinct CDR3 sequences, with around 3.4% occurring only once. These data belong to a study of neurological immune-mediated disorders. Study findings and constraints: No CDR3 amino acid sequences were shared by expanded clones across subjects, suggesting private repertoires in all groups. Grouping of repertoires by phylogeny put those of 18 of 34 multiple sclerosis patients into a single related-CDR3 cluster, a possible signature.

Sequences were obtained from PBMCs. V and J are TRBV4-2 and TRBJ2-7, with D perhaps matching TRBD2 (6 bases). The clonotype was recovered from a woman aged 25-40 years with multiple sclerosis. The DNA for the CDR3 is TGTGCCAGCAGCCAAGAAATGCGGGACGGTACCTACGAGCAGTACTTC. It specifies CASSQEMRDGTYEQYF.